This is a list of T cell receptor beta chains from one sample in a study of PD-1 blockade in classical Hodgkin lymphoma. The table came from immunoSEQ multiplex PCR; TCRdb's copy has only in-frame clones and leaves some out. Of 20,000 to 25,000 clones detected, around 94% appear once; the ten largest clones hold over 4.5%. Specimen: peripheral blood mononuclear cells (PBMCs). These receptors came from a human donor with classical Hodgkin lymphoma. CDR3s include the opening cysteine and the closing phenylalanine or tryptophan. D genes are given only for firm matches. Clone sizes are given selectively: once, few, many, or a class where the clone is expanded.

d_call: TRBD2
j_call: TRBJ2-1
clone_size: .
v_call: TRBV2
cdr3_nt: TGTGCCAGCAGTGATCGGGCGGGGGGGCCTCTAAATGAGCAGTTCTTC
cdr3_aa: CASSDRAGGPLNEQFF

d_call: TRBD1
j_call: TRBJ2-5
clone_size: .
v_call: TRBV4-2
cdr3_nt: TGTGCCAGCAGCCTACATGGATATCGGACAGGGGTGGAGACCCAGTACTTC
cdr3_aa: CASSLHGYRTGVETQYF

d_call: TRBD2
j_call: TRBJ2-1
clone_size: .
v_call: TRBV27
cdr3_nt: TGTGCCAGCAGTCGAGCGGGGAACAATGAGCAGTTCTTC
cdr3_aa: CASSRAGNNEQFF

d_call: .
j_call: TRBJ2-7
clone_size: .
v_call: TRBV6-1
cdr3_nt: TGTGCCAGCAGTCCTACAGGGGAGGTTTCCTACGAGCAGTACTTC
cdr3_aa: CASSPTGEVSYEQYF

d_call: TRBD2
j_call: TRBJ2-1
clone_size: .
v_call: TRBV7-9
cdr3_nt: TGTGCCAGCAGCTTAGCGGAATGGACTAGCGGGGAGTACAATGAGCAGTTCTTC
cdr3_aa: CASSLAEWTSGEYNEQFF

d_call: .
j_call: TRBJ1-2
clone_size: .
v_call: TRBV11-2
cdr3_nt: TGTGCCAGCAGCTTAGACCGAACCTCTGGGGGCTACACCTTC
cdr3_aa: CASSLDRTSGGYTF

d_call: .
j_call: TRBJ2-7
clone_size: .
v_call: TRBV4-3
cdr3_nt: TGCGCCAGCAGCCAAGATCTCAGTCCCAAGTTCCACGAGCAGTACTTC
cdr3_aa: CASSQDLSPKFHEQYF

d_call: .
j_call: TRBJ1-2
clone_size: .
v_call: TRBV7-2
cdr3_nt: TGTGCCAGCAGCTTAGACAGATATGGCTACACCTTC
cdr3_aa: CASSLDRYGYTF

d_call: TRBD2
j_call: TRBJ2-7
clone_size: .
v_call: TRBV5-4
cdr3_nt: TGTGCCAGCAGCGACTCGGGGGGACTCGTCGAGCAGTACTTC
cdr3_aa: CASSDSGGLVEQYF

d_call: TRBD1
j_call: TRBJ2-3
clone_size: .
v_call: TRBV14
cdr3_nt: TGTGCCAGCAGCCAAGATCTTCCGACAGGGAGAGGGACAGATACGCAGTATTTT
cdr3_aa: CASSQDLPTGRGTDTQYF

d_call: TRBD1
j_call: TRBJ2-5
clone_size: .
v_call: TRBV6-1
cdr3_nt: TGTGCCAGCAGTCCGACAGGGCTTGGAGAGACCCAGTACTTC
cdr3_aa: CASSPTGLGETQYF

d_call: .
j_call: TRBJ1-1
clone_size: .
v_call: TRBV7-9
cdr3_nt: TGTGCCAGCAGTCGTAAAATTGAAGGCACTGAAGCTTTCTTT
cdr3_aa: CASSRKIEGTEAFF

d_call: TRBD2
j_call: TRBJ2-3
clone_size: .
v_call: TRBV7-2
cdr3_nt: TGTGCCAGCAGCACGAAGCGGGGGGCCGGGACAGATACGCAGTATTTT
cdr3_aa: CASSTKRGAGTDTQYF

d_call: .
j_call: TRBJ1-5
clone_size: .
v_call: TRBV4-1
cdr3_nt: TGCGCCAGCAGCTCCGACAGACTACCCAATCAGCCCCAGCATTTT
cdr3_aa: CASSSDRLPNQPQHF

d_call: .
j_call: TRBJ1-1
clone_size: .
v_call: TRBV28
cdr3_nt: TGTGCCAGCAGTTTCTTCGGGGTGGTGAACACTGAAGCTTTCTTT
cdr3_aa: CASSFFGVVNTEAFF

d_call: TRBD1
j_call: TRBJ2-5
clone_size: once
v_call: TRBV28
cdr3_nt: TGTGCCAGCAGTTCTACCTTGGGACAGGCTAACACAGATACGCAGTACTTC
cdr3_aa: CASSSTLGQANTDTQYF

d_call: TRBD1
j_call: TRBJ1-1
clone_size: .
v_call: TRBV7-9
cdr3_nt: TGTGCCCCTCGAGGGACAGATCTTGAAGCTTTCTTT
cdr3_aa: CAPRGTDLEAFF

d_call: .
j_call: TRBJ2-1
clone_size: .
v_call: TRBV28
cdr3_nt: TGTGCCAGCAGAATAAGGGGGGCCAGCTCCTACAATGAGCAGTTCTTC
cdr3_aa: CASRIRGASSYNEQFF

d_call: .
j_call: TRBJ2-7
clone_size: .
v_call: TRBV6-5
cdr3_nt: TGTGCCAGCAGTTACTACGGGACGCCTGGACTCTACGAGCAGTACTTC
cdr3_aa: CASSYYGTPGLYEQYF

d_call: .
j_call: TRBJ1-1
clone_size: .
v_call: TRBV27
cdr3_nt: TGTGCCAGCAGTCTAACTGTGGGCACTGAAGCTTTCTTT
cdr3_aa: CASSLTVGTEAFF

d_call: TRBD2
j_call: TRBJ2-1
clone_size: .
v_call: TRBV28
cdr3_nt: TGTGCCAGCAGTTTAGGGCTAGCGGGGAGTAGGAGTGAGCAGTTCTTC
cdr3_aa: CASSLGLAGSRSEQFF

d_call: .
j_call: TRBJ1-1
clone_size: .
v_call: TRBV5-1
cdr3_nt: TGCGCCAGCAGCTTGGTTTCCGGGCTATCGCGTAACACTGAAGCTTTCTTT
cdr3_aa: CASSLVSGLSRNTEAFF

d_call: TRBD1
j_call: TRBJ2-3
clone_size: .
v_call: TRBV27
cdr3_nt: TGTGCCAGCAGCCGATCGACAGGGCTGGATACGCAGTATTTT
cdr3_aa: CASSRSTGLDTQYF

d_call: .
j_call: TRBJ1-3
clone_size: few
v_call: TRBV2
cdr3_nt: TGTGCCAGCAGTGAAATCGTGAGAAACGCCATATATTTT
cdr3_aa: CASSEIVRNAIYF

d_call: .
j_call: TRBJ1-1
clone_size: .
v_call: TRBV4-2
cdr3_nt: TGTGCCAGCAGCTTGTTGCAGGAAGAAGCTTTCTTT
cdr3_aa: CASSLLQEEAFF

d_call: TRBD1
j_call: TRBJ1-3
clone_size: .
v_call: TRBV28
cdr3_nt: TGTGCCAGCACCAACCCTGGGGCGGCGGGACAGTCGGGTTTTTATTTT
cdr3_aa: CASTNPGAAGQSGFYF

d_call: .
j_call: TRBJ1-4
clone_size: .
v_call: TRBV11-2
cdr3_nt: TGTGCCAGCAGCTACGGCCAAGGGAATGAAAAACTGTTTTTT
cdr3_aa: CASSYGQGNEKLFF

d_call: TRBD1
j_call: TRBJ1-2
clone_size: .
v_call: TRBV7-6
cdr3_nt: TGTGCCAGCAGCCAGGGGGCAGGGGGCTCTGACTATGGCTACACCTTC
cdr3_aa: CASSQGAGGSDYGYTF

d_call: .
j_call: TRBJ2-4
clone_size: .
v_call: TRBV30
cdr3_nt: TGTGCCTGGAGTGTTGGGCTGTACGAAAACATTCAGTACTTC
cdr3_aa: CAWSVGLYENIQYF

d_call: .
j_call: TRBJ2-2
clone_size: .
v_call: TRBV5-1
cdr3_nt: TGCGCCAGCAGCTTGGAAGCGAACACCGGGGAGCTGTTTTTT
cdr3_aa: CASSLEANTGELFF

d_call: .
j_call: TRBJ2-2
clone_size: .
v_call: TRBV7-3
cdr3_nt: TGTGCCAGCAGCTTTACGGGGGCTGGCACCGGGGAGCTGTTTTTT
cdr3_aa: CASSFTGAGTGELFF

d_call: .
j_call: TRBJ1-2
clone_size: .
v_call: TRBV2
cdr3_nt: TGTGCCAGCAGTGAGAGGGGGATTAATTCTAACTATGGCTACACCTTC
cdr3_aa: CASSERGINSNYGYTF

d_call: .
j_call: TRBJ1-2
clone_size: .
v_call: TRBV30
cdr3_nt: TGTGCCTGGAGAGGCCAAGGGCCGCCCCCGATTGGCTACACCTTC
cdr3_aa: CAWRGQGPPPIGYTF

d_call: TRBD2
j_call: TRBJ2-7
clone_size: once
v_call: TRBV27
cdr3_nt: TGTGCCAGCAGTTCCCCCCCGGGACTAGCAGAAAAGGGGGAGTACGAGCAGTACTTC
cdr3_aa: CASSSPPGLAEKGEYEQYF

d_call: .
j_call: TRBJ2-7
clone_size: .
v_call: TRBV18
cdr3_nt: TGTGCCAGCTCACCCCAGGACGGGCCCTCCTACGAGCAGTACTTC
cdr3_aa: CASSPQDGPSYEQYF

d_call: .
j_call: TRBJ1-1
clone_size: .
v_call: TRBV18
cdr3_nt: TGTGCCAGCTCGCCGGGTCGAAACACTGAAGCTTTCTTT
cdr3_aa: CASSPGRNTEAFF

d_call: TRBD2
j_call: TRBJ2-3
clone_size: .
v_call: TRBV9
cdr3_nt: TGTGCCAGCAGCGTAGCAGCGGGGGACACAGATACGCAGTATTTT
cdr3_aa: CASSVAAGDTDTQYF

d_call: .
j_call: TRBJ2-5
clone_size: .
v_call: TRBV5-1
cdr3_nt: TGCGCCAGCAGCTTGGTAAGGGAGACCCAGTACTTC
cdr3_aa: CASSLVRETQYF

d_call: TRBD1
j_call: TRBJ1-4
clone_size: .
v_call: TRBV5-5
cdr3_nt: TGTGCCAGCAGTCAGCCGGGACAGGGGTTTGAAAAACTGTTTTTT
cdr3_aa: CASSQPGQGFEKLFF

d_call: .
j_call: TRBJ2-7
clone_size: .
v_call: TRBV10-1
cdr3_nt: TGCGCCAGCAGAAGGAGGCCTCAGAAGTGCTACGAGCAGTACTTC
cdr3_aa: CASRRRPQKCYEQYF

d_call: .
j_call: TRBJ2-1
clone_size: .
v_call: TRBV7-9
cdr3_nt: TGTGCCAGCAGCTTTGCCAGACTCAATGAGCAGTTCTTC
cdr3_aa: CASSFARLNEQFF

d_call: TRBD1
j_call: TRBJ2-2
clone_size: .
v_call: TRBV5-1
cdr3_nt: TGCGCCAGCAGCCCGACCGGGACAGGTATCCTACCCTTGGAGCTGTTTTTT
cdr3_aa: CASSPTGTGILPLELFF

d_call: .
j_call: TRBJ1-3
clone_size: once
v_call: TRBV2
cdr3_nt: TGTGCCAGCAGTGAATGGTGGGAACGTGGAAACACCATATATTTT
cdr3_aa: CASSEWWERGNTIYF

d_call: TRBD1
j_call: TRBJ1-3
clone_size: .
v_call: TRBV6-1
cdr3_nt: TGTGCCAGCAGCGCGGGACAGGTACCTGGAAACACCATATATTTT
cdr3_aa: CASSAGQVPGNTIYF

d_call: .
j_call: TRBJ2-7
clone_size: .
v_call: TRBV29-1
cdr3_nt: TGCAGCGTTGTCCCCAGGGATTCCTACGAGCAGTACTTC
cdr3_aa: CSVVPRDSYEQYF

d_call: TRBD2
j_call: TRBJ2-5
clone_size: .
v_call: TRBV7-6
cdr3_nt: TGTGCCAGCAGCTTAGAGTACGGGGGGTACCAAGAGACCCAGTACTTC
cdr3_aa: CASSLEYGGYQETQYF

d_call: .
j_call: TRBJ1-4
clone_size: .
v_call: TRBV27
cdr3_nt: TGTGCCAGCAGTTTACCTGACCTGGGAGAAAAACTGTTTTTT
cdr3_aa: CASSLPDLGEKLFF

d_call: .
j_call: TRBJ2-7
clone_size: .
v_call: TRBV9
cdr3_nt: TGTGCCAGCAGTGCCGGGGTGACCTCCTACGAGCAGTACTTC
cdr3_aa: CASSAGVTSYEQYF

d_call: .
j_call: TRBJ2-2
clone_size: .
v_call: TRBV29-1
cdr3_nt: TGCAGCGTTCGGGCCTCGGCAAACACCGGGGAGCTGTTTTTT
cdr3_aa: CSVRASANTGELFF

d_call: .
j_call: TRBJ2-7
clone_size: once
v_call: TRBV27
cdr3_nt: TGTGCCAGCAGACCTGACAGGTTTACCCACGAGCAGTACTTC
cdr3_aa: CASRPDRFTHEQYF

d_call: TRBD2
j_call: TRBJ2-1
clone_size: .
v_call: TRBV14
cdr3_nt: TGTGCCAGCAGCCAAGGGTCGGGGGGGCGAGATGAGCAGTTCTTC
cdr3_aa: CASSQGSGGRDEQFF

d_call: .
j_call: TRBJ2-7
clone_size: .
v_call: TRBV5-1
cdr3_nt: TGCGCCAGCACGGGACGGGCCTACGAGCAGTACTTC
cdr3_aa: CASTGRAYEQYF

d_call: .
j_call: TRBJ2-3
clone_size: .
v_call: TRBV7-9
cdr3_nt: TGTGCCAGCAGCTTGGCCCCCCTCTCGACAGTTTACACAGATACGCAGTATTTT
cdr3_aa: CASSLAPLSTVYTDTQYF

d_call: TRBD1
j_call: TRBJ1-2
clone_size: .
v_call: TRBV19
cdr3_nt: TGTGCCAGTAGGTTGCGGGACAGGAACTATGGCTACACCTTC
cdr3_aa: CASRLRDRNYGYTF

d_call: .
j_call: TRBJ1-4
clone_size: .
v_call: TRBV10-2
cdr3_nt: TGCGCCAGCAGTGATGTCGGCAGCCCATCAACTAATGAAAAACTGTTTTTT
cdr3_aa: CASSDVGSPSTNEKLFF

d_call: .
j_call: TRBJ2-7
clone_size: .
v_call: TRBV6-5
cdr3_nt: TGTGCCAGCAGACCTCTCGGACCGCTATACGAGCAGTACTTC
cdr3_aa: CASRPLGPLYEQYF

d_call: .
j_call: TRBJ1-4
clone_size: .
v_call: TRBV25-1
cdr3_nt: TGTGCCAGCAGTGAGTCCCGGATTAATGAAAAACTGTTTTTT
cdr3_aa: CASSESRINEKLFF

d_call: TRBD1
j_call: TRBJ1-2
clone_size: .
v_call: TRBV7-2
cdr3_nt: TGTGCCAGCAGCCCCGGACAGGGATTAGGCTACACCTTC
cdr3_aa: CASSPGQGLGYTF